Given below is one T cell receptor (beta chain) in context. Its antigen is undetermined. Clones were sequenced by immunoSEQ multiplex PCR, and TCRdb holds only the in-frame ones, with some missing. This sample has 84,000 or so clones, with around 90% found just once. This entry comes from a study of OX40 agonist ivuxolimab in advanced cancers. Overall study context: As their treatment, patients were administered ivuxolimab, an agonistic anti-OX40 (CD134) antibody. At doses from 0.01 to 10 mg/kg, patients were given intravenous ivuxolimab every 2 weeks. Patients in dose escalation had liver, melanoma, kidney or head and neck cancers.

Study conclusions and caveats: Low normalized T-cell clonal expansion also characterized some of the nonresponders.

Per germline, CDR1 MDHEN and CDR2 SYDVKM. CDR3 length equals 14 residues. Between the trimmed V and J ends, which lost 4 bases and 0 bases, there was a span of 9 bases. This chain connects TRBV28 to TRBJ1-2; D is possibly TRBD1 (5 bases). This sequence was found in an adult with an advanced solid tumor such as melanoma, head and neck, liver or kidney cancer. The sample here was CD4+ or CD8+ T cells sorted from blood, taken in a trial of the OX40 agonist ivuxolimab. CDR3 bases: TGTGCCAGCAGTTCCGGGACTACTAACTATGGCTACACCTTC. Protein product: CASSSGTTNYGYTF.